These T cell receptor beta chains were read from a single sample in a study of post-analysis software for immune sequencing data. TCRdb used MiXCR to reprocess the PCR reads, holding one entry per CDR3 protein. This sample yields 750,000 to 950,000 distinct CDR3 sequences, of which around 45% are seen a single time; roughly 4.9% belongs to the top ten. The specimen sequenced was blood. All receptors come from a girl between 5 and 17 years old with multiple sclerosis. The CDR3 runs from the conserved cysteine through the conserved F or W. A D gene is named only where the DNA matches it firmly. Expanded clones are given a class, and other clones once, few, many or no size at all.

clone_size	j_call	d_call	v_call	cdr3_aa	cdr3_nt
NA	TRBJ2-3	NA	TRBV4-3	CASSQDQRQSTDTQYF	TGCGCCAGCAGCCAAGACCAGCGACAGAGCACAGATACGCAGTATTTT
NA	TRBJ2-7	NA	TRBV29-1	CSGENSAYEQYF	TGCAGCGGTGAAAACAGCGCCTACGAGCAGTACTTC
NA	TRBJ2-3	TRBD2	TRBV6-6	CAVNRRGADTQYF	TGTGCCGTTAACCGGCGGGGGGCGGATACGCAGTATTTT
NA	TRBJ2-3	NA	TRBV7-9	CASSLPRPVDTQYF	TGCGCCAGCAGCTTGCCCCGGCCGGTAGATACGCAGTATTTT
few	TRBJ2-7	TRBD2	TRBV29-1	CSVETSGYEQYF	TGCAGCGTTGAGACTAGCGGATACGAGCAGTACTTC
NA	TRBJ2-4	NA	TRBV6-6	CASTPETSSREYF	TGTGCCAGCACCCCCGAGACATCCTCTAGGGAGTACTTC
few	TRBJ2-1	TRBD2	TRBV7-2	CASSLIRGVLLQFF	TGTGCCAGCAGCTTAATCCGGGGGGTTCTCCTGCAGTTCTTC
NA	TRBJ2-3	NA	TRBV11-3	CASSSGDPYDTQYF	TGTGCCAGCAGCTCCGGCGATCCGTATGATACGCAGTATTTT
NA	TRBJ2-2	NA	TRBV5-1	CASSLDGPNTGELFF	TGCGCCAGCAGCTTAGACGGACCGAACACCGGGGAGCTGTTTTTT
NA	TRBJ2-7	NA	TRBV29-1	CSVEDSSYERYF	TGCAGCGTCGAGGACAGTTCCTACGAGCGGTACTTC
few	TRBJ1-2	TRBD1	TRBV6-6	CASSPDRDWGYTF	TGTGCCAGCAGCCCGGACAGGGACTGGGGCTACACCTTC
NA	TRBJ2-3	TRBD2	TRBV7-2	CASSLEASGRDTQYF	TGTGCCAGCAGCTTAGAGGCTAGCGGGAGAGATACGCAGTATTTT
NA	TRBJ2-3	NA	TRBV4-1	CASSQSGTPTDTQYF	TGCGCCAGCAGCCAGTCCGGGACACCTACAGATACGCAGTATTTT
NA	TRBJ1-1	NA	TRBV6-5	CASRRSETEAFF	TGTGCCAGCAGGCGGTCGGAGACTGAAGCTTTCTTT
NA	TRBJ1-5	TRBD1	TRBV20-1	CSAWTGTGDFHSNQPQHF	TGCAGTGCGTGGACCGGGACAGGGGACTTTCATAGCAATCAGCCCCAGCATTTT
NA	TRBJ2-5	NA	TRBV7-9	CASSSDGGGETQYF	TGTGCCAGCAGCTCCGACGGGGGAGGAGAGACCCAGTACTTC
few	TRBJ2-5	TRBD2	TRBV20-1	CSASRTSGTETQYF	TGCAGTGCTAGCCGGACTAGCGGGACGGAGACCCAGTACTTC
NA	TRBJ2-3	TRBD2	TRBV20-1	CSAYTSGLAGLDTQYF	TGCAGTGCCTATACCTCGGGACTAGCGGGCCTAGATACGCAGTATTTT
few	TRBJ2-7	TRBD1	TRBV12-3/TRBV12-4	CASTSDRDYEQYF	TGTGCCAGCACCTCGGACAGGGACTACGAGCAGTACTTC
few	TRBJ1-5	NA	TRBV10-1	CASLVQSWPQHF	TGCGCCAGCTTGGTACAATCATGGCCCCAGCATTTT
NA	TRBJ2-3	TRBD2	TRBV5-1	CASSFELAGGPDTQYF	TGCGCCAGCAGCTTTGAACTAGCGGGAGGCCCCGATACGCAGTATTTT
NA	TRBJ2-7	NA	TRBV10-1	CASKRGGQPSECTSYEQYF	TGCGCCAGCAAACGCGGGGGACAGCCTTCTGAATGCACCTCCTACGAGCAGTACTTC
NA	TRBJ2-5	NA	TRBV20-1	CSARGGGGAGQETQYF	TGCAGTGCTAGAGGAGGAGGGGGCGCTGGGCAAGAGACCCAGTACTTC
NA	TRBJ2-2	TRBD2	TRBV12-3/TRBV12-4	CASSARGGGGAELFF	TGTGCCAGCAGTGCCCGAGGTGGCGGGGGAGCGGAGCTGTTTTTT
few	TRBJ1-1	NA	TRBV12-3/TRBV12-4	CASSFKGGTEAFF	TGTGCCAGCAGTTTTAAGGGGGGCACTGAAGCTTTCTTT
few	TRBJ1-1	NA	TRBV12-3/TRBV12-4	CASSLVGAVTEAFF	TGTGCCAGCAGCCTCGTAGGGGCGGTGACTGAAGCTTTCTTT
NA	TRBJ2-1	NA	TRBV7-2	CASSLYEEQFF	TGTGCCAGCAGCTTATATGAAGAGCAGTTCTTC
NA	TRBJ1-6	NA	TRBV10-2	CASSARLGENSPLHF	TGCGCCAGCAGCGCGAGACTGGGGGAGAATTCACCCCTCCACTTT
many	TRBJ2-6	NA	TRBV5-1	CASSLDDPGTRSSGANVLTF	TGCGCCAGCAGCTTGGACGACCCCGGGACACGGAGCTCTGGGGCCAACGTCCTGACTTTC
NA	TRBJ2-7	TRBD2	TRBV29-1	CSVVLVERGYEQYF	TGCAGCGTTGTATTGGTGGAGCGGGGCTACGAGCAGTACTTC
NA	TRBJ2-1	NA	TRBV28	CASSLWIYRNPYSYNEQFF	TGTGCCAGCAGTTTATGGATTTACCGGAATCCCTACTCCTACAATGAGCAGTTCTTC
NA	TRBJ2-3	NA	TRBV20-1	CSARVVGTQYF	TGCAGTGCTAGAGTGGTGGGTACGCAGTATTTT
few	TRBJ2-7	TRBD2	TRBV6-5	CASRPSGLDTYEQYF	TGTGCCAGCAGGCCTTCGGGACTAGATACATACGAGCAGTACTTC
NA	TRBJ2-5	TRBD1	TRBV2	CASSVTGEEQYF	TGTGCCAGCAGTGTGACAGGGGAGGAGCAGTACTTC
once	TRBJ2-1	TRBD2	TRBV27	CASSLSPPGRAGGVNEQFF	TGTGCCAGCAGTTTATCCCCTCCCGGACGAGCGGGAGGGGTGAATGAGCAGTTCTTC
NA	TRBJ1-5	NA	TRBV15	CATSRDLTLGGFWQPQHF	TGTGCCACCAGCAGAGATCTGACCCTAGGGGGGTTCTGGCAGCCCCAGCATTTT
NA	TRBJ2-3	NA	TRBV5-1	CASSFRDTTDTQYF	TGCGCCAGCAGCTTCAGGGACACCACAGATACGCAGTATTTT
NA	TRBJ2-3	TRBD2	TRBV29-1	CSVDILAGEHTDTQYF	TGCAGCGTTGACATTCTAGCGGGGGAACACACAGATACGCAGTATTTT
few	TRBJ2-3	TRBD1	TRBV7-8	CASSIRRDRRNTQYF	TGTGCCAGCAGCATCCGTCGGGACAGGAGGAATACGCAGTATTTT
NA	TRBJ2-3	NA	TRBV20-1	CSASGHVVTDTQYF	TGCAGTGCCAGCGGACACGTCGTGACGGATACGCAGTATTTT
NA	TRBJ2-7	TRBD1	TRBV2	CASSQDRASYEQYF	TGTGCCAGCAGTCAAGACAGGGCCTCCTACGAGCAGTACTTC
NA	TRBJ2-3	TRBD2	TRBV20-1	CSARKVLAATDTQYF	TGCAGTGCTAGAAAGGTACTAGCGGCAACAGATACGCAGTATTTT
NA	TRBJ2-7	TRBD2	TRBV7-2	CASSPQTSVYEQYF	TGTGCCAGCAGCCCCCAGACTAGCGTCTACGAGCAGTACTTC
once	TRBJ2-1	NA	TRBV28	CASSLLLRGSYNEQFF	TGTGCCAGCAGTTTGTTGCTGCGGGGCTCCTACAATGAGCAGTTCTTC
NA	TRBJ2-5	TRBD2	TRBV29-1	CSVEGIAGFYNEQYF	TGCAGCGTTGAAGGGATAGCGGGATTCTACAATGAGCAGTACTTC
NA	TRBJ2-3	NA	TRBV12-3/TRBV12-4	CASSLTALSTDTQYF	TGTGCCAGCAGCCTGACTGCGCTAAGCACAGATACGCAGTATTTT